The 10 T cell receptor beta chains given below trace back to one sample, sequenced in a study of Ad26.COV2.S vaccination and SARS-CoV-2 variants. The method was immunoSEQ multiplex PCR; TCRdb's version includes in-frame clones alone and lacks a portion of them. The sample gives approximately 450,000 clones, over 75% of which show up once; 9% to 15% is in the top ten. Specified treatment: around 19 received Ad26.COV2.S at low or high dose, single or two shots; about 5 received placebo; per-sample allocation not given. Specimens were obtained on day 63 following the first vaccine or placebo injection. Sequences were derived from peripheral blood, sampled in a trial of Ad26.COV2.S vaccine versus placebo. All receptors derive from a person between 18 and 60 years old who received the Ad26.COV2.S COVID-19 vaccine or a placebo.

V gene TRBV7-3 combines with J gene TRBJ1-5; no clear D gene. The germline V gene has CDR1 SGHTA and CDR2 FQGTGA. Trimming removed 2 bases from V and 0 bases from J, with 8 bases in between. The length of the CDR3 is 15 residues. CDR3 coding DNA: TGTGCCAGCAGCTTAGGCAGCCATAGCAATCAGCCCCAGCATTTT. Translated: CASSLGSHSNQPQHF.

The chain is built from TRBV27 and TRBJ2-7, with 9 bases identical to TRBD1. CDR1 and CDR2 from the germline V gene are MNHEY and SMNVEV (reference sequence). The V and J ends lost 3 bases and 0 bases, in that order; junction bases with no gene match: 3. The CDR3 extends over 15 amino acids. In DNA form, the CDR3 reads TGTGCCAGCAGTTTTGGGACAGGGATCTCCTACGAGCAGTACTTC. Amino acid sequence: CASSFGTGISYEQYF.

Here the CDR3 reads CASSFSAGGPGDTQYF. The CDR3, as DNA: TGCGCCAGCAGCTTTTCGGCGGGAGGGCCTGGAGATACGCAGTATTTT. This chain connects TRBV5-1 to TRBJ2-3; 9 bases agree with TRBD2. This CDR3 is built from 16 residues. J lost 5 bases, V lost 2 bases, and 9 bases had no gene match. Germline V gene sequence: CDR1 SGHRS, CDR2 YFSETQ.

The rearrangement links TRBV5-1 to TRBJ2-7; the D is unclear. Between the trimmed V and J ends, which lost 0 bases and 2 bases, there was a span of 21 bases. Germline CDR1 reads SGHRS; CDR2 reads YFSETQ. This CDR3 region has 18 residues. DNA of the CDR3: TGCGCCAGCAGCTTGGGCCGCCGGACGGCCGACGACGCCTACGAGCAGTACTTC. Protein: CASSLGRRTADDAYEQYF.

This chain connects TRBV7-8 to TRBJ2-6; D remains ambiguous. CDR1 and CDR2 (germline): SGHVS, FQNEAQ. This CDR3 region has 15 residues. The V end lost 0 bases, the J end lost 2 bases, and 5 bases lay between the germline ends. The CDR3 loop is CASSLATTGANVLTF. CDR3 in DNA: TGTGCCAGCAGCTTAGCCACGACTGGGGCCAACGTCCTGACTTTC.

The rearrangement links TRBV7-9 to TRBJ1-1; D is perhaps TRBD1 (6 bases). Trimming took off 5 bases at V and 6 bases at J, with 16 bases between the two ends. This CDR3 is built from 14 residues. The germline V gene encodes CDR1 SEHNR and CDR2 FQNEAQ (reference sequence). The CDR3 DNA is TGTGCCAGCAGCCCACAGATGGCAGGGGCTGAAGCTTTCTTT. Translating gives CASSPQMAGAEAFF.

This rearrangement joins TRBV25-1 to TRBJ2-7, with D hard to call. Trimming shortened V by 3 bases and J by 2 bases, and 11 bases separated the two germline ends. The CDR3 contains 14 residues. Germline CDR1 reads MGHDK; CDR2 reads SYGVNS. CDR3 protein: CASSEPRLPYEQYF. In DNA form, the CDR3 reads TGTGCCAGCAGTGAGCCTCGACTTCCCTACGAGCAGTACTTC.

This chain joins TRBV27 and TRBJ2-2; D unresolved. CDR1 is MNHEY, CDR2 SMNVEV, per germline (reference sequence). The CDR3 spans 16 residues. V lost 3 bases and J 4 bases, leaving 15 bases between the germline ends. CDR3 sequence (DNA): TGTGCCAGCAGTTTCGTTAGTGACCCGGTCACCGGGGAGCTGTTTTTT. This gives the protein CASSFVSDPVTGELFF.

The chain is built from TRBV25-1 and TRBJ2-5; the match to TRBD1 covers 9 bases. V was clipped by 5 bases and J by 5 bases; unmatched bases: 9. In germline, CDR1 is MGHDK, CDR2 SYGVNS. This CDR3 is built from 15 residues. This chain's CDR3 is CASSPPGTGSETQYF. CDR3 DNA: TGTGCCAGCAGTCCCCCCGGGACAGGGAGTGAGACCCAGTACTTC. The variable domain in full, with the rest retrieved from reference TRBV25-1 and TRBJ2-5, is EADIYQTPRYLVIGTGKKITLECSQTMGHDKMYWYQQDPGMELHLIHYSYGVNSTEKGDLSSESTVSRIRTEHFPLTLESARPSHTSQYLCASSPPGTGSETQYFGPGTRLLVL.

CDR3 sequence reads: CASSQGQGHSGNTIYF. The CDR3 nucleotides are TGTGCCAGCTCACAGGGACAGGGCCACTCTGGAAACACCATATATTTT. The chain joins TRBV18 to TRBJ1-3; TRBD1 matches at 9 bases. CDR3 length equals 16 residues. V was clipped by 4 bases and J by 0 bases; unmatched bases: 4. The germline V gene encodes CDR1 KGHSH and CDR2 LQKENI.